The clone carrying this TCR beta chain was counted a few times. Data came from immunoSEQ multiplex PCR; TCRdb stores just in-frame clones and leaves some out. The sample lists around 310,000 clones, roughly 89% occurring once. V gave up 7 bases and J gave up 0 bases; unmatched junction bases: 8. Germline V CDR1 and CDR2: LGHNT, FRNRAP. The CDR3 length is 15 residues. These data come from a study of blood T cell repertoires in COVID-19. Sequenced sample: PBMCs or T cells enriched from blood (not recorded which). The chain uses TRBV12-5 and TRBJ2-7; the match to TRBD1 covers 8 bases. The TCR was taken from a woman aged 25-40 years who had recovered from COVID-19. The CDR3 region has the DNA TGTGCTAGTGCTTCAGGGGGCCCAAGCTCCTACGAGCAGTACTTC. Amino acids: CASASGGPSSYEQYF.